This section outlines one TCR beta chain sequence together with its context. Its antigen is as yet unknown. Distinct nucleotide sequences in the sample also encode this CDR3. These data come from a study of cytomegalovirus exposure and HLA in healthy donors. Germline V gene data show CDR1 as MGHRA and CDR2 as YSYEKL. The CDR3 consists of 14 residues. Trimming shortened V by 1 base and J by 0 bases, and 4 bases separated the two germline ends. Produced via immunoSEQ multiplex PCR; TCRdb's table is partial and in-frame only. This sample yields roughly 150,000 clones, of which about 88% are seen a single time; 3% to 3.5% belongs to the top ten. Study-wide results and limits: Published work reported that the classifier diagnosed cytomegalovirus status with high specificity and sensitivity.

This clonotype was obtained from a woman aged 18-29 years in good health and CMV-seropositive. This chain connects TRBV4-1 to TRBJ2-1; no definite D call. Source material: PBMCs. The CDR3 DNA is TGCGCCAGCAGCCAAGGGAGCTCCTACAATGAGCAGTTCTTC. Encoded protein: CASSQGSSYNEQFF.